A single sample gave rise to the 14 T cell receptor beta chains below, sequenced in a study of molecular identifiers for immune sequencing clone quantification (dated by TCRdb to 2017 to 2018). Receptor amplification or capture employed PCR. Sequenced using a NextSeq 500. In-frame beta chains were kept once TCRdb had trimmed the public reads at Q25 with fastp and called clones with MiXCR. Merged by CDR3 protein, the rows form single entries marked with the most common genes and DNA. The sample table contains some 590,000 distinct CDR3 sequences; only one count was recorded for 25% of them. The top ten clones comprise around 0.78% of the sample. What was sequenced was naive CD8+ T cells from blood, with Jurkat cell RNA spiked in. The cell subset or site label of this sample denotes: FACS-sorted CD8+CD4-CCR7+CD45RA+ naive T cells. The receptors come from a human donor in good health. Some libraries in this study had Jurkat cell RNA spiked in.

This clonotype came up many times. CDR3 coding DNA: TGTGCCAGCAGCACCCAGGACGAGTTCTACGAGCAGTACTTC. Its protein is CASSTQDEFYEQYF. J is TRBJ2-7 and V is TRBV3-1, with no clear D. Germline CDR1 is LGHDT and CDR2 is YNNKEL (reference sequence). Trimming removed 5 bases from V and 3 bases from J, with 14 bases in between. The CDR3 is made up of 14 amino acids.

This clonotype was seen a handful of times. The rearrangement links TRBV7-6 to TRBJ2-3; unclear D gene. Trimming removed 1 base from V and 6 bases from J, with 11 bases in between. The length of the CDR3 is 14 residues. Germline CDR1 reads SGHVS; CDR2 reads FNYEAQ. CDR3 protein: CASSLGALGDTQYF. CDR3 nucleotides: TGTGCCAGCAGCTTAGGGGCGTTGGGGGATACGCAGTATTTT.

At least ten counts were recorded for this clonotype. The genes are TRBV24-1 and TRBJ2-1; maybe TRBD1 (5 bases). Per the germline V gene, CDR1 is KGHDR and CDR2 is SFDVKD. V dropped 5 bases and J dropped 9 bases, with 10 bases sitting between them. The CDR3 runs 12 residues. The CDR3 is CATSAGQGEQFF. DNA for the CDR3: TGTGCCACCAGTGCAGGTCAGGGTGAGCAGTTCTTC.

The rearrangement uses TRBV4-1 and TRBJ1-1; possible D gene TRBD1, 5 bases. The CDR3 has 14 residues. Trimming pared 0 bases from V and 5 bases from J, leaving 10 bases between. Germline V gives CDR1 MGHRA, CDR2 YSYEKL. CDR3 DNA sequence: TGCGCCAGCAGCCAAGATCCAGGGTGGACTGAAGCTTTCTTT. It specifies CASSQDPGWTEAFF.

The sample holds one count of this clonotype. A read error may explain this, as a much larger clone is one base away. The chain uses TRBV6-6 and TRBJ2-3; 7 bases are shared with TRBD1. CDR1 MNHNY and CDR2 SVGAGI come from the germline V gene (reference sequence). The CDR3 runs 16 residues. CDR3 DNA: TGTGCCAGCAGTTACCTGGACAGGACGGACACAGATGCGCAGTATTTT. Its translation is CASSYLDRTDTDAQYF.

This clonotype occurred many times. The J gene is TRBJ2-7, the V gene TRBV18; D unresolved. The germline V gene encodes CDR1 KGHSH and CDR2 LQKENI. This CDR3 is built from 13 residues. V lost 0 bases and J lost 3, with 6 bases in between. CDR3 region: CASSPPGFYEQYF. The CDR3 coding sequence is TGTGCCAGCTCACCACCGGGGTTCTACGAGCAGTACTTC.

This clonotype appeared once. A read error may explain this, as a much larger clone is one base away. This CDR3 fails to terminate in the conserved phenylalanine or tryptophan, so it likely reflects a read error. This chain uses TRBV2 with TRBJ2-3, with D uncertain. Deletions cut 0 bases from V and 0 bases from J, with 10 bases between. Per germline, CDR1 SNHLY and CDR2 FYNNEI. The CDR3 has 16 residues. Here the CDR3 reads CASSEALDGSTDTQYS. In nucleotides, the CDR3 is TGTGCCAGCAGTGAAGCGCTTGACGGGAGCACAGATACGCAGTATTCT.

The chain combines TRBV7-9 with TRBJ2-5; 11 positions match TRBD2. CDR3 length: 16 amino acids. CDR1 SEHNR and CDR2 FQNEAQ come from the germline V gene (reference sequence). V lost 4 bases, J lost 2 bases, and 6 bases stayed unmatched. CDR3 region: CASSWKLAGEQETQYF. CDR3 DNA: TGTGCCAGCAGCTGGAAACTAGCGGGGGAGCAAGAGACCCAGTACTTC.

Regarding this clonotype: Since a much larger clone is just one base distant, this may be a read error. This rearrangement joins TRBV7-9 to TRBJ1-1; D is uncertain. V gave up 1 base and J gave up 8 bases, with 11 bases separating them. CDR3 length: 13 amino acids. CDR1 and CDR2 (germline): SEHNR, FQNEAQ (reference sequence). The CDR3 sequence is CASSLVRAEEAFF. DNA of the CDR3: TGTGCCAGCAGCTTAGTTCGGGCAGAAGAAGCTTTCTTT. Full variable domain (missing parts from reference TRBV7-9 and TRBJ1-1): DTGVSQNPRHKITKRGQNVTFRCDPISEHNRLYWYRQTLGQGPEFLTYFQNEAQLEKSRLLSDRFSAERPKGSFSTLEIQRTEQGDSAMYLCASSLVRAEEAFFGQGTRLTVV.

For this clonotype: A much larger clonotype is one base distant, so this may be a read error. V and J are TRBV7-6 and TRBJ2-3, with D perhaps TRBD1 or TRBD2 (5 bases each). Looked up from germline, CDR1 is SGHVS and CDR2 is FNYEAQ. CDR3 size: 14 residues. V was trimmed by 10 bases and J by 3 bases, leaving 17 bases between them. The CDR3 spells CATPARDGTDTQYF. CDR3 DNA sequence: TGTGCCACCCCCGCGAGGGACGGGACAGATACGCAGTATTTT.

This clonotype has at least ten counts. The CDR3 bases are TGTGCCAGCAGTCACGGGCTATACGAGCAGTACTTC. It yields the protein CASSHGLYEQYF. This chain connects TRBV14 to TRBJ2-7, with D hard to call. This CDR3 region has 12 residues. The V gene's germline CDR1 is SGHDN and CDR2 FVKESK. V was clipped by 6 bases and J by 4 bases, with 10 bases between them.

A note on this clonotype: This clone may be a read error of a much larger clone one base away. The rearrangement joins TRBV5-1 to TRBJ2-3; 8 nucleotides align to TRBD1. The germline V gene encodes CDR1 SGHRS and CDR2 YFSETQ. The CDR3 is made up of 15 amino acids. The CDR3 reads CACSSTTSGGDTQYF. DNA for the CDR3: TGCGCCTGCAGCTCGACCACCTCAGGGGGCGATACGCAGTATTTT.

With respect to this clonotype: Being one base from a much bigger clone, this may be a read error. The V call is TRBV4-2, the J call TRBJ2-7, with D perhaps matching TRBD1 (5 bases). The CDR3 totals 15 residues. Trimming stripped 0 bases from V and 0 bases from J, with 9 bases between. CDR1 is LGHNA and CDR2 is YNFKEQ in the germline V gene. The CDR3 reads CASSQEGPRSYEQYF. In DNA form, the CDR3 reads TGTGCCAGCAGCCAAGAGGGGCCACGCTCCTACGAGCAGTACTTC.

The chain employs TRBV4-3 and TRBJ2-7; tentatively, D is TRBD2 (6 bases). The CDR3 contains 15 residues. Trimming took off 0 bases at V and 2 bases at J, with 11 bases between the two ends. Germline lookup yields CDR1 LGHNA and CDR2 YSLEER. For the CDR3, the DNA is TGCGCCAGCAGCCAAGAAAGGGGAGGACCCTACGAGCAGTACTTC. Translating it yields CASSQERGGPYEQYF.